These 20 T cell receptor beta chains were all obtained from the same sample, sequenced in a study of beta chain features in type 1 diabetes (dated by TCRdb to between 2017 and 2018). The full study reports these points: A moderate but significant shortening of TCRB CDR3 length was observed in type 1 diabetes patients in all four CD4+ subsets.

The library was built by means of the immunoSEQ multiplex PCR assay. The entire amount of isolated RNA was reverse transcribed using the High Capacity cDNA Reverse Transcription Kit, so the sequenced TCRB transcripts were expressed ones. This is the immuneACCESS table as TCRdb keeps it, with only in-frame sequences that have V and J called. A part of the clones is gone; compared with another copy, unresolved V genes explain less than half, and the rest is unexplained. The sample has 300,000 or so clones on record, roughly 13% of them singletons. The top ten constitute around 0.016% of the sample. No antigens are known for them. Sequenced: naive CD4+ T cells from blood. The sample's cell subset or site label, in plain terms: true naive CD4+ T cells. These receptors all come from a woman younger than 35 with type 1 diabetes.

This rearrangement joins TRBV6-1 to TRBJ2-5, with 9 bases matching TRBD1. The V segment lost 4 bases and the J segment 5 bases; nucleotides outside the gene matches: 5. Per germline, CDR1 MNHNS and CDR2 SASEGT. This CDR3 comprises 14 residues. CDR3 sequence reads: CASSARTGDETQYF. CDR3 in DNA: TGTGCCAGCAGTGCCCGGACAGGGGATGAGACCCAGTACTTC.

This clone was recorded a few times. The V gene is TRBV6-1, the J gene TRBJ1-2; perhaps TRBD1 as D (5 bases). The CDR3 totals 14 residues. The germline CDR1 and CDR2 sequences are MNHNS and SASEGT. Trimming shortened V by 1 base and J by 5 bases, and 11 bases separated the two germline ends. The CDR3 loop is CASSEGQRGYGYTF. The CDR3 DNA sequence: TGTGCCAGCAGTGAAGGACAGCGAGGATATGGCTACACCTTC.

CDR3 protein: CASRVGGATYEQYF. DNA for the CDR3: TGTGCCAGCAGGGTGGGGGGAGCCACCTACGAGCAGTACTTC. This chain connects TRBV28 to TRBJ2-7, with D possibly matching TRBD2 (6 bases). The CDR3 extends over 14 amino acids. With 6 bases removed from V and 2 bases from J, the gap between germline ends came to 14 bases. Germline CDR1 is MDHEN and CDR2 is SYDVKM.

V usage is TRBV30 and J usage is TRBJ1-4; D perhaps matches TRBD1 (5 bases). V was trimmed by 2 bases and J by 9 bases, leaving 13 bases between them. CDR1 is GTSNPN and CDR2 is SVGIG in the germline V gene (reference sequence). CDR3 length equals 13 residues. The CDR3 is CAWSTQGRQKLFF. CDR3 nucleotides: TGTGCCTGGAGTACTCAGGGCCGGCAAAAACTGTTTTTT.

The rearrangement uses TRBV9 and TRBJ2-1; no clear D gene. Germline V gene sequence: CDR1 SGDLS, CDR2 YYNGEE. The V end lost 3 bases, the J end lost 5 bases, and 15 bases lay between the germline ends. This CDR3 is 15 amino acids long. CDR3 loop: CASSARPQPHNEQFF. CDR3 bases: TGTGCCAGCAGCGCTCGCCCACAGCCCCACAATGAGCAGTTCTTC.

With respect to this clone: Distinct nucleotide sequences in the sample also encode this CDR3. The chain uses TRBV30 and TRBJ2-2; maybe TRBD1 (6 bases). Germline V CDR1 and CDR2: GTSNPN, SVGIG (reference sequence). This CDR3 has 13 residues. Trimming removed 0 bases from V and 5 bases from J, with 7 bases in between. CDR3: CAWSVQGTGELFF. In DNA, the CDR3 is TGTGCCTGGAGTGTTCAGGGGACCGGGGAGCTGTTTTTT.

The V gene is TRBV7-2, the J gene TRBJ2-4; 9 positions match TRBD1. Looked up from germline, CDR1 is SGHTA and CDR2 is FQGNSA. V shed 5 bases and J 5 bases; nucleotides not matched to a gene: 4. CDR3 length: 14 amino acids. CDR3 sequence: CASSRDRGENIQYF. The DNA for the CDR3 is TGTGCCAGCAGCCGTGACAGGGGGGAAAACATTCAGTACTTC.

This clone was counted between two and nine times. The chain carries TRBV5-8 and TRBJ1-1; no reliable D call. This CDR3 is built from 11 residues. Trimming cost V 1 base and J 5 bases, with 3 bases left between them. Germline loops: CDR1 SGHTS, CDR2 YDEGEE. CDR3 region: CASSLHTEAFF. For the CDR3, the DNA is TGTGCCAGCAGCTTGCATACTGAAGCTTTCTTT.

This clone appeared a few times. V gene TRBV19 combines with J gene TRBJ2-1; 8 positions agree with TRBD2. The CDR3 totals 15 residues. Germline V gene lookup returns CDR1 LNHDA and CDR2 SQIVND (reference sequence). With V trimmed by 5 bases and J by 7 bases, 10 bases remained unmatched. CDR3 bases: TGTGCCAGTAGTTCTGGCGGGAGGCCCGCTAATGAGCAGTTCTTC. It translates to CASSSGGRPANEQFF. Based on the CDR3 plus reference TRBV19 and TRBJ2-1, the full variable domain is DGGITQSPKYLFRKEGQNVTLSCEQNLNHDAMYWYRQDPGQGLRLIYYSQIVNDFQKGDIAEGYSVSREKKESFPLTVTSAQKNPTAFYLCASSSGGRPANEQFFGPGTRLTVL.

This clone came up a few times. V is TRBV15 and J is TRBJ2-5; a weak D match, TRBD2 (6 bases). The germline V gene has CDR1 LNHNV and CDR2 YYDKDF (reference sequence). The CDR3 covers 15 residues. V was pared by 5 bases and J by 4 bases, with 17 bases between. CDR3 sequence (DNA): TGTGCCACCAGCCCGCGGGACGGAGGGGCAGAGACCCAGTACTTC. Its protein product is CATSPRDGGAETQYF.

This clone was detected only a few times. The chain employs TRBV5-1 and TRBJ2-1; 9 nucleotides line up with TRBD2. The CDR3 length is 17 residues. The junction had 12 bases not matched to a gene; V was cut back by 0 bases and J by 8 bases. Germline V lookup: CDR1 SGHRS, CDR2 YFSETQ. For the CDR3, the DNA is TGCGCCAGCAGCTTGGGGATAGCGGGAGTAGGGACAGATGAGCAGTTCTTC. Protein sequence: CASSLGIAGVGTDEQFF.

This clone was seen more than once but under ten times. This sequence joins TRBV9 and TRBJ2-3; D may be TRBD1 (6 bases). Germline CDR1 and CDR2: SGDLS and YYNGEE. V gave up 4 bases and J gave up 2 bases, with 29 bases separating them. The CDR3 runs to 20 residues. CDR3 sequence reads: CASSPGGRQLPFVTTDTQYF. In nucleotides, the CDR3 is TGTGCCAGCAGCCCTGGGGGCAGGCAGTTACCATTCGTTACCACAGATACGCAGTATTTT.

Only a few counts were recorded for this clone. The chain uses TRBV19 and TRBJ2-2; D is possibly TRBD2 (6 bases). This CDR3 spans 19 amino acids. The germline gives CDR1 LNHDA, CDR2 SQIVND (reference sequence). V gave up 6 bases and J gave up 6 bases, with 29 bases separating them. CDR3 in DNA: TGTGCCAGTAGGCCCGAGGGGCGCTACCGGGAGTATTTCTCCGGGGAGCTGTTTTTT. Encoded protein: CASRPEGRYREYFSGELFF.

This chain joins TRBV6-5 and TRBJ2-3; TRBD1 is a possible D gene (6 bases). V was clipped by 5 bases and J by 2 bases, with 14 bases between them. This CDR3 contains 15 residues. Per germline, CDR1 MNHEY and CDR2 SVGAGI. CDR3 sequence (DNA): TGTGCCAGCAGTCCCACAGGGCTTAACACAGATACGCAGTATTTT. It codes for CASSPTGLNTDTQYF.

This rearrangement joins TRBV6-1 to TRBJ1-5, with 9 bases identical to TRBD1. The CDR3 is 13 residues long. Germline assignment: CDR1 MNHNS and CDR2 SASEGT. With 3 bases clipped from V and 7 bases from J, the junction kept 1 base outside the gene matches. The CDR3 here is CASSETGGQPQHF. CDR3 coding DNA: TGTGCCAGCAGTGAGACAGGGGGACAGCCCCAGCATTTT.

V gene TRBV7-2 combines with J gene TRBJ2-5; the D is unclear. The V gene's germline CDR1 is SGHTA and CDR2 FQGNSA. V lost 5 bases and J 0 bases, leaving 7 bases between the germline ends. This CDR3 has 13 residues. The CDR3 nucleotides read TGTGCCAGCAGCACCGGGTACCAAGAGACCCAGTACTTC. This sequence encodes CASSTGYQETQYF.

The chain combines TRBV28 with TRBJ2-1; D might be TRBD2 (5 bases). CDR1 and CDR2 from the germline V gene are MDHEN and SYDVKM. The germline V and J ends were trimmed by 7 bases and 0 bases, with 7 bases remaining between them. This CDR3 is built from 13 residues. The CDR3 bases are TGTGCCAGCACCCGGGACTCCTACAATGAGCAGTTCTTC. This gives the protein CASTRDSYNEQFF.

This sequence joins TRBV14 and TRBJ2-5; 15 bases fit TRBD2. V gave up 4 bases and J gave up 6 bases; unmatched junction bases: 3. Germline V gene sequence: CDR1 SGHDN, CDR2 FVKESK. The CDR3 loop spans 15 amino acids. In DNA, the CDR3 is TGTGCCAGCAGCCGAGGGACTAGCGGGAGGCAGACCCAGTACTTC. This translates into CASSRGTSGRQTQYF. The full variable domain, in which reference TRBV14 and TRBJ2-5 provide the parts outside the CDR3, is EAGVTQFPSHSVIEKGQTVTLRCDPISGHDNLYWYRRVMGKEIKFLLHFVKESKQDESGMPNNRFLAERTGGTYSTLKVQPAELEDSGVYFCASSRGTSGRQTQYFGPGTRLLVL.

In its sample, this clone was seen a few times. The genes are TRBV30 and TRBJ2-7; weak D call: TRBD2 (5 bases). The CDR3 is 12 amino acids. Trimming removed 4 bases at V and 6 bases at J, with 13 bases between. Germline values: CDR1 GTSNPN, CDR2 SVGIG (reference sequence). This CDR3 reads CAWNREGGEQYV. The CDR3 region has the DNA TGTGCCTGGAATAGGGAAGGAGGCGAGCAGTACGTC.

This rearrangement joins TRBV18 to TRBJ2-3; D gene unclear. Per the germline V gene, CDR1 is KGHSH and CDR2 is LQKENI. V was shortened by 6 bases and J by 2 bases, with 12 bases between the two germline ends. The CDR3 runs 14 residues. The DNA of the CDR3 is TGTGCCAGCTCGGGCAGTCTCCACACAGATACGCAGTATTTT. Amino acid sequence: CASSGSLHTDTQYF. The variable domain in full, completed from reference TRBV18 and TRBJ2-3, reads NAGVMQNPRHLVRRRGQEARLRCSPMKGHSHVYWYRQLPEEGLKFMVYLQKENIIDESGMPKERFSAEFPKEGPSILRIQQVVRGDSAAYFCASSGSLHTDTQYFGPGTRLTVL.